This T cell receptor (beta chain) is drawn from a study of T cells in Graves' hyperthyroidism and ophthalmopathy. This CDR3 is 15 amino acids long. Trimming pared 7 bases from V and 2 bases from J, leaving 15 bases between. Germline CDR1 MDHEN, CDR2 SYDVKM. RNA transcripts yielded amplified TCR beta CDR3 regions. The HTBI primer set served for first-round RT-PCR of the TCR CDR3. TCRdb reprocessed the multiplex PCR reads with MiXCR, giving one entry per CDR3 protein. The table includes hundreds of thousands of distinct CDR3 sequences, 25% detected once. The chain is built from TRBV28 and TRBJ1-3, with D unclear. Sequencing was done on a sample of blood. The sequence derives from a man aged 50 or older with Graves' hyperthyroidism. Here the CDR3 reads CASTRTGGPGNTIYF. The CDR3, as DNA: TGTGCCAGCACAAGAACGGGTGGCCCTGGAAACACCATATATTTT.